The rows below give T cell receptor beta chains drawn from one sample of a study of tumor-infiltrating lymphocytes in primary liver carcinoma. TCRdb redid the calling of the multiplex PCR reads with MiXCR, one entry per CDR3 protein. The sample comprises 65,000 to 90,000 distinct CDR3 sequences, 65% to 80% of which are singletons, and roughly a fifth rests with the top ten. The sample comprised liver tumor tissue from sampling region 1. These receptors all come from a man aged 35 to 55 with primary liver carcinoma and hepatitis B virus infection. The CDR3 runs from the conserved cysteine through the conserved F or W. The order of the fields is clone size, J gene, D gene, V gene, CDR3 length, CDR3 protein, CDR3 DNA. D genes are given only for firm matches. Clone sizes are given selectively: once, few, many, or a class where the clone is expanded.

>NA|TRBJ2-3|NA|TRBV25-1|11
CASTRGDMQYF
TGTGCCAGCACACGGGGAGATATGCAGTATTTT
>NA|TRBJ1-1|NA|TRBV6-5|14
CASSGTPKSTEAFF
TGCGCCAGCAGTGGGACACCAAAGAGCACTGAAGCTTTCTTT
>many|TRBJ1-3|NA|TRBV4-1|20
CASSQLSAGVVQHSGNTIYF
TGCGCCAGCAGCCAACTCTCCGCAGGGGTGGTGCAGCACTCTGGAAACACCATATATTTT
>NA|TRBJ2-7|TRBD1|TRBV4-1|16
CASSPRGGQGAYEQFF
TGCGCCAGCAGCCCACGAGGCGGACAGGGGGCCTACGAGCAATTCTTC
>NA|TRBJ2-7|NA|TRBV29-1|12
CSVLSGHHEQYF
TGCAGTGTTCTCAGTGGGCACCACGAGCAGTACTTC
>NA|TRBJ2-3|NA|TRBV6-5|13
CASSSQAPDVQYF
TGTGCCAGCAGTTCCCAGGCTCCAGATGTGCAGTATTTT
>many|TRBJ2-7|NA|TRBV12-3/TRBV12-4|11
CASSLALEQYF
TGTGCCAGCAGTTTAGCGTTGGAGCAGTACTTC
>NA|TRBJ1-2|TRBD1|TRBV5-5|17
CSSSLEGQGARVYGYTF
TGTTCGAGCAGCTTGGAGGGACAGGGGGCGCGGGTCTATGGCTACACCTTC
>NA|TRBJ2-5|NA|TRBV6-1|17
CVNSEAVYRAALGTQYF
TGTGTCAACAGTGAAGCGGTTTATCGGGCAGCCCTAGGGACCCAGTACTTC
>NA|TRBJ2-7|NA|TRBV6-1|13
CASSAPGTHELYF
TGTGCCAGCAGCGCCCCGGGAACCCACGAGCTGTACTTC
>NA|TRBJ1-6|NA|TRBV30|12
CAWNEGGSPLHF
TGCGCCTGGAACGAAGGTGGTTCACCCCTCCACTTT
>many|TRBJ2-4|NA|TRBV18|13
CASSPLAKNIQYF
TGTGCCAGCTCACCACTAGCCAAAAACATTCAGTACTTC
>NA|TRBJ1-1|NA|TRBV4-1|17
CASSQNPSRAWNTVAFF
TGCGCAAGCAGCCAAAACCCCTCGAGGGCCTGGAACACTGTAGCTTTCTTT
>NA|TRBJ2-7|TRBD2|TRBV5-1|15
CASSKTSGGVYEQYF
TGCGCCAGCAGCAAGACTAGCGGGGGTGTCTACGAACAGTACTTC
>NA|TRBJ2-1|NA|TRBV2|13
CANSDSEYGEQFF
TGTGCCAACAGTGATTCGGAATACGGTGAGCAGTTCTTC
>NA|TRBJ2-1|NA|TRBV4-1|15
CANSQEARQYNEQFF
TGCGCCAACAGCCAAGAAGCGCGACAATACAATGAGCAGTTCTTC
>NA|TRBJ2-3|NA|TRBV29-1|14
CCAESKDGTDTQYF
TGCTGCGCTGAAAGCAAGGATGGCACAGATACGCAGTATTTT
>NA|TRBJ1-1|TRBD1|TRBV29-1|13
CSANRGMKTETFF
TGCAGCGCCAACAGGGGCATGAAGACTGAAACCTTCTTT
>NA|TRBJ2-7|NA|TRBV7-3|14
CACRPNGGSYEQYF
TGTGCCTGCAGACCTAACGGGGGCTCCTACGAGCAGTACTTC
>NA|TRBJ1-1|NA|TRBV20-1|14
CSARDYISLDEAFF
TGCAGTGCTAGAGATTACATTAGCCTCGATGAAGCTTTCTTT
>many|TRBJ2-3|TRBD2|TRBV5-6|17
CASSSRGLAGITDTQYF
TGTGCCAGCAGCTCGAGGGGACTAGCAGGTATCACAGATACGCAGTATTTT